The 20 T cell receptor beta chains presented below share a single source sample, sequenced in a study of blood T cell repertoires in COVID-19. TCRdb's copy holds only in-frame clones and misses some; the assay was immunoSEQ multiplex PCR. The top ten clones hold approximately 2% of a sample with approximately 250,000 clones, about 88% of them seen once. Material: PBMCs or T cells enriched from blood (not recorded which). The receptors originated from a woman aged 60-75 years in a cohort exposed to, infected with or recovered from COVID-19 (not recorded which).

The chain joins TRBV6-5 to TRBJ2-1; TRBD2 aligns across 12 bases. The J segment lost 6 bases and the V segment lost 6 bases, leaving 6 bases of the junction unmatched. From germline, CDR1 is MNHEY and CDR2 SVGAGI. The CDR3 length is 15 residues. In nucleotides, the CDR3 is TGTGCCAGCAGCAAAGGACTAGCGGGATTCAATGAGCAGTTCTTC. It yields the protein CASSKGLAGFNEQFF.

This clone was detected only once. This chain links TRBV18 with TRBJ2-7; 16 bases line up with TRBD2. Germline CDR1 and CDR2: KGHSH and LQKENI. J lost 2 bases, V lost 3 bases, and 7 bases had no gene match. This CDR3 has 18 residues. CDR3 residues: CASSPAGLAGGVTYEQYF. CDR3 sequence (DNA): TGTGCCAGCTCACCCGCGGGACTAGCGGGAGGGGTAACCTACGAGCAGTACTTC.

The chain is built from TRBV18 and TRBJ1-2, with D uncertain. CDR1 and CDR2 (germline): KGHSH, LQKENI. V shed 2 bases and J shed 0 bases, with 13 bases lying between them. This CDR3 has 16 amino acids. This CDR3 reads CASSPADITPNYGYTF. The CDR3, as DNA: TGTGCCAGCTCACCAGCAGACATTACCCCTAACTATGGCTACACCTTC. Variable domain in full (rest from reference TRBV18 and TRBJ1-2): NAGVMQNPRHLVRRRGQEARLRCSPMKGHSHVYWYRQLPEEGLKFMVYLQKENIIDESGMPKERFSAEFPKEGPSILRIQQVVRGDSAAYFCASSPADITPNYGYTFGSGTRLTVV.

DNA of the CDR3: TGTGCCAGCAGCCCTAGGGGAACAATTAATGAAAAACTGTTTTTT. Its translation: CASSPRGTINEKLFF. V and J are TRBV3-1 (or the pseudogene TRBV3-2) and TRBJ1-4, with D tentatively TRBD1 (5 bases). V was pared by 4 bases and J by 4 bases, with 13 bases between. The germline V gene encodes CDR1 LGHDT and CDR2 YNNKEL (reference sequence). The CDR3 sequence is 15 residues long.

The V gene is TRBV18, the J gene TRBJ1-2, with a possible D match to TRBD1 (5 bases). Trimming pared 0 bases from V and 4 bases from J, leaving 12 bases between. CDR1 and CDR2 (germline): KGHSH, LQKENI. The CDR3 runs 15 residues. The CDR3 region is CASSPPRGAGYGYTF. In DNA form, the CDR3 reads TGTGCCAGCTCACCACCTAGGGGCGCCGGCTATGGCTACACCTTC.

The gene calls are TRBV2 and TRBJ2-1; 9 nucleotides match TRBD1. The CDR3 consists of 14 residues. The V and J ends lost 7 bases and 6 bases, in that order; junction bases with no gene match: 7. From germline, CDR1 is SNHLY and CDR2 FYNNEI. The chain's CDR3 is CASKGGTGSNEQFF. Written as DNA, the CDR3 is TGTGCCAGCAAAGGGGGGACAGGGTCCAATGAGCAGTTCTTC.

The chain couples TRBV18 to TRBJ2-1; TRBD2 is a possible D gene (6 bases). The germline V gene encodes CDR1 KGHSH and CDR2 LQKENI. The V end was cut by 0 bases, the J end by 10 bases, with 16 bases between. The length of the CDR3 is 15 residues. CDR3 protein: CASSPPGLPQWEQFF. CDR3 in DNA: TGTGCCAGCTCACCACCGGGACTCCCGCAGTGGGAGCAGTTCTTC.

A note on this clone: This sample also contains other DNA sequences that code for the same CDR3. The V and J genes are TRBV5-4 and TRBJ2-2, with D maybe TRBD1 (6 bases). Per the germline V gene, CDR1 is SGHNT and CDR2 is YYREEE (reference sequence). The CDR3 totals 15 residues. The V gene lost 0 bases and the J gene lost 3 bases, with 9 bases spanning the gap. The CDR3: CASSLGGRDTGELFF. CDR3 DNA sequence: TGTGCCAGCAGCTTGGGGGGGCGGGACACCGGGGAGCTGTTTTTT.

The chain recombines TRBV7-2 with TRBJ1-5; D remains unclear. V shed 1 base and J shed 5 bases, with 9 bases lying between them. The germline V gene has CDR1 SGHTA and CDR2 FQGNSA. This CDR3 spans 14 amino acids. CDR3 in amino acids: CASSLVSGDQPQHF. CDR3 nucleotides: TGTGCCAGCAGCTTAGTGTCGGGAGATCAGCCCCAGCATTTT.

This chain's CDR3 is CASSLRENTEAFF. As DNA, the CDR3 is TGTGCCAGCAGCTTACGGGAGAACACTGAAGCTTTCTTT. This chain uses TRBV11-2 with TRBJ1-1; D remains ambiguous. CDR1 is SGHAT and CDR2 is FQNNGV in the germline V gene. The length of the CDR3 is 13 residues. V gave up 2 bases and J gave up 1 base, with 5 bases separating them.

The chain recombines TRBV7-8 with TRBJ2-7, with a tentative D call TRBD2 (6 bases). The CDR3 is made up of 14 amino acids. From germline, CDR1 is SGHVS and CDR2 FQNEAQ. Between the trimmed V and J ends, which lost 3 bases and 1 base, there was a span of 10 bases. DNA of the CDR3: TGTGCCAGCAGCTTCCTAGCGCTTTCCTACGAGCAGTACTTC. Its translation: CASSFLALSYEQYF.

The chain carries TRBV15 and TRBJ2-1, with D hard to call. Germline V lookup: CDR1 LNHNV, CDR2 YYDKDF (reference sequence). Between the trimmed V and J ends, which lost 0 bases and 2 bases, there was a span of 14 bases. There are 17 residues in the CDR3. The CDR3 coding sequence is TGTGCCACCAGCAGAGATAACGGCCCAGGTACCTACAATGAGCAGTTCTTC. The encoded protein is CATSRDNGPGTYNEQFF.

V and J are TRBV25-1 and TRBJ2-3; a weak D match, TRBD1 (5 bases). The CDR3 contains 16 residues. CDR1 and CDR2 (germline): MGHDK, SYGVNS. Trimming took off 1 base at V and 0 bases at J, with 11 bases between the two ends. The CDR3 DNA reads TGTGCCAGCAGTGAATGGGCAGGGTCAAGCACAGATACGCAGTATTTT. This codes for CASSEWAGSSTDTQYF. Drawing the rest from reference TRBV25-1 and TRBJ2-3, the complete variable domain is EADIYQTPRYLVIGTGKKITLECSQTMGHDKMYWYQQDPGMELHLIHYSYGVNSTEKGDLSSESTVSRIRTEHFPLTLESARPSHTSQYLCASSEWAGSSTDTQYFGPGTRLTVL.

V is TRBV27 and J is TRBJ2-6; D is possibly TRBD2 (5 bases). CDR1 and CDR2 (germline): MNHEY, SMNVEV (reference sequence). V was trimmed by 3 bases and J by 2 bases, leaving 11 bases between them. The CDR3 length is 16 residues. The CDR3 spells CASSFTGLPGANVLTF. The DNA of the CDR3 is TGTGCCAGCAGTTTTACCGGACTTCCTGGGGCCAACGTCCTGACTTTC.

In this sample, this clone turned up a few times. In DNA, the CDR3 is TGCGCCAGCAGCCGAGCGGGCATGAACACTGAAGCTTTCTTT. Translation gives CASSRAGMNTEAFF. The chain uses TRBV4-1 and TRBJ1-1; D is unclear. The germline V gene has CDR1 MGHRA and CDR2 YSYEKL. Trimming left V 4 bases short and J 0 bases short, with 9 bases between. The CDR3 extends over 14 amino acids.

The chain uses TRBV28 and TRBJ1-1; 8 positions match TRBD1. The junction had 6 bases not matched to a gene; V was cut back by 4 bases and J by 5 bases. Germline lookup yields CDR1 MDHEN and CDR2 SYDVKM. The CDR3 extends over 14 amino acids. CDR3 sequence reads: CASSSRGRGTEAFF. CDR3 sequence (DNA): TGTGCCAGCAGTTCCAGGGGGCGCGGAACTGAAGCTTTCTTT.

This clone came up a few times. The chain joins TRBV3-1 (or the pseudogene TRBV3-2) to TRBJ1-3, with D perhaps TRBD1 (5 bases). The V gene's germline CDR1 is LGHDT and CDR2 YNNKEL (reference sequence). The CDR3 loop spans 15 amino acids. The V and J ends lost 4 bases and 0 bases respectively, with 10 bases between them. This CDR3 reads CASSLQDISGNTIYF. The CDR3 DNA sequence: TGTGCCAGCAGCCTCCAGGACATCTCTGGAAACACCATATATTTT.

The V call is TRBV19, the J call TRBJ1-4; possible D gene TRBD1, 6 bases. This CDR3 is 13 amino acids long. The germline V gene encodes CDR1 LNHDA and CDR2 SQIVND (reference sequence). The V gene lost 7 bases and the J gene lost 2 bases, with 8 bases spanning the gap. In nucleotides, the CDR3 is TGTGCCAGTACCGACAGGACTAATGAAAAACTGTTTTTT. It is translated as CASTDRTNEKLFF.

CDR3 sequence (DNA): TGTGCCAGCAGTCTCGGGATCTACAATGAGCAGTTCTTC. Translating it yields CASSLGIYNEQFF. The V gene is TRBV2, the J gene TRBJ2-1; D is possibly TRBD2 (5 bases). Between the trimmed V and J ends, which lost 5 bases and 3 bases, there was a span of 8 bases. Germline V lookup: CDR1 SNHLY, CDR2 FYNNEI. CDR3 length: 13 amino acids. Based on the CDR3 plus reference TRBV2 and TRBJ2-1, the full variable domain is EPEVTQTPSHQVTQMGQEVILRCVPISNHLYFYWYRQILGQKVEFLVSFYNNEISEKSEIFDDQFSVERPDGSNFTLKIRSTKLEDSAMYFCASSLGIYNEQFFGPGTRLTVL.

This chain links TRBV7-3 with TRBJ2-7; D possibly corresponds to TRBD2 (6 bases). The germline CDR1 and CDR2 sequences are SGHTA and FQGTGA. The V gene lost 7 bases and the J gene lost 3 bases, with 16 bases spanning the gap. The CDR3 has 14 residues. The CDR3 nucleotides read TGTGCCAGCAACTGGGACTCCGTGGGCTACGAGCAGTACTTC. Its protein product is CASNWDSVGYEQYF.